The 12 T cell receptor beta chains presented below share a single source sample, sequenced in a study of shared clonotypes between healthy human individuals. Sequencing was performed with immunoSEQ multiplex PCR; in TCRdb, only in-frame clones are kept and a portion is missing. Found here are about 87,000 clones, roughly 50% of them singletons; the top ten hold less than 15%. Sample: PBMCs. The receptor source for this set is a woman between 40 and 50 years old in good health. Some clones in this sample may be carry-over from other donors' samples.

This clone was counted many times. V gene TRBV2 combines with J gene TRBJ2-1; no definite D call. CDR1 and CDR2 from the germline V gene are SNHLY and FYNNEI. Deletions cut 3 bases from V and 3 bases from J, with 6 bases between. This CDR3 comprises 13 residues. The DNA of the CDR3 is TGTGCCAGCAGTGAGACTGGCTACAATGAGCAGTTCTTC. Its translation: CASSETGYNEQFF.

About this clone: A junction boundary mismatches the germline segment, possibly from a read error. The rearrangement uses TRBV7-6 and TRBJ2-7; D is possibly TRBD2 (5 bases). Per germline, CDR1 SGHVS and CDR2 FNYEAQ. The CDR3 has 13 residues. For the CDR3, the DNA is TGTGCCGGCAGCTCCGGACTGAACTACGAGCAGTACTTC. Protein sequence: CAGSSGLNYEQYF.

V gene TRBV9 combines with J gene TRBJ1-4; D perhaps matches TRBD1 (6 bases). This CDR3 comprises 15 residues. Trimming stripped 4 bases from V and 7 bases from J, with 17 bases between. CDR1 SGDLS and CDR2 YYNGEE come from the germline V gene. CDR3 coding DNA: TGTGCCAGCAGCTTCGACCGGGGAGGGGGTGAAAAACTGTTTTTT. This translates into CASSFDRGGGEKLFF.

This clone showed up many times. Different DNA sequences within this sample yield the same CDR3. V gene TRBV18 combines with J gene TRBJ2-5; D might be TRBD1 (5 bases). This CDR3 has 13 residues. V was cut by 3 bases and J by 2 bases, with 7 bases left in between. Germline assignment: CDR1 KGHSH and CDR2 LQKENI. The CDR3 is CASSPGRQETQYF. The DNA of the CDR3 is TGTGCCAGCTCACCGGGGCGGCAAGAGACCCAGTACTTC. Variable domain in full (rest from reference TRBV18 and TRBJ2-5): NAGVMQNPRHLVRRRGQEARLRCSPMKGHSHVYWYRQLPEEGLKFMVYLQKENIIDESGMPKERFSAEFPKEGPSILRIQQVVRGDSAAYFCASSPGRQETQYFGPGTRLLVL.

This clone was detected many times. The rearrangement links TRBV28 to TRBJ1-5, with 7 bases fitting TRBD1. CDR1 is MDHEN and CDR2 is SYDVKM in the germline V gene. The CDR3 loop spans 17 amino acids. After removal of 5 bases from V and 2 bases from J, the junction contained 12 bases not matched to a gene. The CDR3 region is CASSPRQGGIGNQPQHF. The CDR3 DNA reads as TGTGCCAGCAGTCCCAGACAGGGCGGTATAGGCAATCAGCCCCAGCATTTT.

At least ten counts were recorded for this clone. The rearrangement uses TRBV2 and TRBJ1-1; TRBD1 agrees at 7 bases. Germline V gives CDR1 SNHLY, CDR2 FYNNEI. V shed 9 bases and J 5 bases; nucleotides not matched to a gene: 9. CDR3 length equals 13 residues. CDR3 coding DNA: TGTGCCAGGAGCCAGGGGGAATCAACTGAAGCTTTCTTT. Encoded protein: CARSQGESTEAFF.

The sample holds one count of this clone. The chain combines TRBV7-8 with TRBJ2-7, with D unclear. Germline CDR1 SGHVS, CDR2 FQNEAQ. The V end lost 5 bases, the J end lost 3 bases, and 17 bases lay between the germline ends. The length of the CDR3 is 15 residues. In DNA form, the CDR3 reads TGTGCCAGCAGCATCCGGGCCACTCCGGACTACGAGCAGTACTTC. The encoded protein is CASSIRATPDYEQYF. The full variable domain, in which reference TRBV7-8 and TRBJ2-7 provide the parts outside the CDR3, is GAGVSQSPRYKVAKRGQDVALRCDPISGHVSLFWYQQALGQGPEFLTYFQNEAQLDKSGLPSDRFFAERPEGSVSTLKIQRTQQEDSAVYLCASSIRATPDYEQYFGPGTRLTVT.

The chain combines TRBV9 with TRBJ1-4; D is uncertain. Germline V gene lookup returns CDR1 SGDLS and CDR2 YYNGEE. The CDR3 spans 15 residues. Trimming shortened V by 4 bases and J by 11 bases, and 21 bases separated the two germline ends. CDR3 bases: TGTGCCAGCAGCCAAGATCGGATGGGGTTGGGGAAACTGTTTTTT. It yields the protein CASSQDRMGLGKLFF.

As concerns this clone: Being one base from a much bigger clone, this may be a read error. The rearrangement uses TRBV5-1 and TRBJ2-7, with D unclear. The germline V gene encodes CDR1 SGHRS and CDR2 YFSETQ. The CDR3 sequence is 15 residues long. V was clipped by 4 bases and J by 6 bases, with 20 bases between them. The CDR3 here is CASSAARERPCEQYF. Here the CDR3 DNA reads TGCGCCAGCAGCGCCGCAAGGGAAAGGCCCTGCGAGCAGTACTTC.

This clone came up once. V and J are TRBV6-6 and TRBJ2-7; 12 bases are shared with TRBD2. V lost 5 bases to trimming and J lost 0 bases; unmatched junction nucleotides: 2. The length of the CDR3 is 15 residues. Germline CDR1 is MNHNY and CDR2 is SVGAGI (reference sequence). The CDR3 region has the DNA TGTGCCAGCAGTACGACTAGCGGGAGCTCCTACGAGCAGTACTTC. This sequence encodes CASSTTSGSSYEQYF.

V gene TRBV7-8 combines with J gene TRBJ1-2; 7 bases align to TRBD1. The CDR3 runs 15 residues. V gave up 6 bases and J gave up 0 bases; unmatched junction bases: 7. Per the germline V gene, CDR1 is SGHVS and CDR2 is FQNEAQ. Here the CDR3 DNA reads TGTGCCAGCAGTATCACAGGGGACGCTAACTATGGCTACACCTTC. It yields the protein CASSITGDANYGYTF.

In the case of this clone: A read error may produce the germline difference seen at one junction end. This sequence joins TRBV29-1 and TRBJ2-7, with D perhaps being TRBD1 or TRBD2 (5 bases each). The CDR3 contains 13 residues. Germline V lookup: CDR1 SQVTM, CDR2 ANQGSEA. The CDR3 here is CSAWGLAAYKQYF. The CDR3 DNA reads TGCAGCGCCTGGGGGTTGGCCGCCTACAAGCAGTACTTC.